This record covers a single T cell receptor (beta chain). This sample is drawn from a study of blood T cell repertoires in COVID-19. The overall study: The samples span acute and convalescent COVID-19 from the United States, Italy and Spain. Sample material is recorded as cDNA or gDNA derived from T cells, B-cell-depleted T cells, or PBMCs.

The V gene's germline CDR1 is LNHDA and CDR2 SQIVND (reference sequence). V shed 4 bases and J shed 4 bases, with 14 bases lying between them. The CDR3 consists of 15 residues. How the authors handled the data: Reference gene primer amplification gave nucleated cell count estimates. The assay was immunoSEQ multiplex PCR, and TCRdb's table has in-frame clones only and misses some. V, J and clone size are taken as reported in that table, and D and trimming were inferred from the DNA itself. The sample holds more than 200,000 clones, about 88% seen once. Sequenced input: peripheral blood. The chain employs TRBV19 and TRBJ1-5, with a weak D call TRBD1 (6 bases). This clonotype was obtained from a man aged 40-55 years with acute or convalescent COVID-19. The CDR3 DNA reads TGTGCCAGTAGTACACGGACAGTAGGGAATCAGCCCCAGCATTTT. Translation: CASSTRTVGNQPQHF.